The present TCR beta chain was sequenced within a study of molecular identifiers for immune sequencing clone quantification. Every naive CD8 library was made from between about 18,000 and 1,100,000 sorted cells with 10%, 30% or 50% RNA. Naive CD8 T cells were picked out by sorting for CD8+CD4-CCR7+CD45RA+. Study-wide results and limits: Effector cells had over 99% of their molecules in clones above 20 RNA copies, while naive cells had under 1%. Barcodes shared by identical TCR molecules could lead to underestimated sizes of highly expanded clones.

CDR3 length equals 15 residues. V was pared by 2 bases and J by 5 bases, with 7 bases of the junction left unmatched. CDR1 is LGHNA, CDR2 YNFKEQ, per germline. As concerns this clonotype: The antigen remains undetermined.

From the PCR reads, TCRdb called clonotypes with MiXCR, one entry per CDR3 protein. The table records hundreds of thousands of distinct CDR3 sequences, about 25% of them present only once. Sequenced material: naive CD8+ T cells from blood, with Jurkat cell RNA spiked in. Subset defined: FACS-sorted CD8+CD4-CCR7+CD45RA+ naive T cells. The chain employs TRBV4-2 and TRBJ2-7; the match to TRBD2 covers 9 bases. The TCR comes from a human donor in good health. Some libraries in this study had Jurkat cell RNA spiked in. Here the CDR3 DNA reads TGTGCCAGCAGCCAACGTAGCGGGAGTCCCAACGAGCAGTACTTC. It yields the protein CASSQRSGSPNEQYF.